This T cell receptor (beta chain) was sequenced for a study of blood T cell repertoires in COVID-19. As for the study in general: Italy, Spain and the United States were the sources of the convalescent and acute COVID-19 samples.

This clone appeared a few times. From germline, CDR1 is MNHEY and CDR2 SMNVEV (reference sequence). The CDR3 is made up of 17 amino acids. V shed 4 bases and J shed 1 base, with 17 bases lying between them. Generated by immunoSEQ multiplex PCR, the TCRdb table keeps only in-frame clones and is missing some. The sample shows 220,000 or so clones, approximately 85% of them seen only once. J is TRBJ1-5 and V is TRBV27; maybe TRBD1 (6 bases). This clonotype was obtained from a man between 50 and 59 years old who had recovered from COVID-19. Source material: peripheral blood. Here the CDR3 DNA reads TGTGCCAGCAGTTCAACCTCACAGGGAACGAGCAATCAGCCCCAGCATTTT. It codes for CASSSTSQGTSNQPQHF.